The rows below give T cell receptor beta chains drawn from one sample of a study of cytomegalovirus exposure and HLA in healthy donors. TCRdb's copy holds only in-frame clones and misses some; the assay was immunoSEQ multiplex PCR. The sample yields 140,000 or so clones, roughly nine tenths seen once. The sequenced sample was PBMCs. All receptors come from a woman aged 18 to 35 in good health and CMV-seropositive. Each CDR3 is given with its conserved first and last residue. Fields, in order: V gene, clone size, D gene, J gene, CDR3 protein, CDR3 DNA. A D gene is named only where the DNA matches it firmly. A clone size is listed for some rows: how often the clone was seen (once, few, many), or a class if it is expanded.

TRBV6-6	-	-	TRBJ2-5	CASRYPGEETQYF	TGTGCCAGCAGGTACCCGGGGGAAGAGACCCAGTACTTC
TRBV27	-	TRBD2	TRBJ2-3	CASSPLAGGPDTQYF	TGTGCCAGCAGCCCTCTAGCGGGGGGGCCAGATACGCAGTATTTT
TRBV7-9	-	-	TRBJ2-2	CASSRAGELFF	TGTGCCAGCAGCCGGGCCGGGGAGCTGTTTTTT
TRBV11-2	once	-	TRBJ2-7	CASSLDIGAPGLIPYEQYF	TGTGCCAGCAGCTTAGATATAGGGGCCCCGGGACTTATTCCCTACGAGCAGTACTTC
TRBV28	once	-	TRBJ1-5	CASSFGQGGQPQHF	TGTGCCAGCAGTTTTGGTCAGGGCGGTCAGCCCCAGCATTTT
TRBV10-2	-	TRBD1	TRBJ1-6	CASGGQGPNSPLHF	TGCGCCAGCGGGGGACAGGGCCCAAATTCACCCCTCCACTTT
TRBV27	-	TRBD1	TRBJ1-5	CASSSMDRASNQPQHF	TGTGCCAGCAGTAGCATGGACAGGGCTAGCAATCAGCCCCAGCATTTT
TRBV28	-	TRBD1	TRBJ1-2	CASSSPRQGARGSYGYTF	TGTGCCAGCAGCTCCCCCCGACAGGGGGCGCGGGGTAGCTATGGCTACACCTTC
TRBV11-2	-	-	TRBJ1-5	CASSLGSSSNQPQHF	TGTGCCAGCAGCTTAGGCAGTTCTAGCAATCAGCCCCAGCATTTT
TRBV6-1	-	-	TRBJ2-5	CASSQVGGGRQETQYF	TGTGCCAGCAGTCAAGTAGGGGGGGGGCGGCAAGAGACCCAGTACTTC
TRBV2	-	TRBD1	TRBJ2-1	CAVSGQGNEQFF	TGTGCCGTGTCGGGACAGGGCAATGAGCAGTTCTTC
TRBV11-2	-	-	TRBJ2-7	CASSRPGSRSYEQYF	TGTGCCAGCAGCCGCCCCGGGAGTAGGTCCTACGAGCAGTACTTC
TRBV11-2	-	-	TRBJ2-7	CASSLGHGPYEQYF	TGTGCCAGCAGCTTAGGACACGGCCCCTACGAGCAGTACTTC
TRBV10-3	-	TRBD1	TRBJ1-2	CAISIDRGQGYTF	TGTGCCATCAGTATAGACAGGGGGCAAGGCTACACCTTC
TRBV7-2	-	TRBD1	TRBJ1-4	CASRGDLRTGIRTNEKLFF	TGTGCCAGCAGGGGAGACCTTAGGACAGGGATACGCACTAATGAAAAACTGTTTTTT
TRBV7-9	-	-	TRBJ2-1	CASSFGHLVSYNEQFF	TGTGCCAGCAGCTTTGGACACCTAGTTTCTTACAATGAGCAGTTCTTC
TRBV2	few	TRBD2	TRBJ2-7	CASSAPREGYEQYF	TGTGCCAGCAGTGCGCCAAGGGAGGGCTACGAGCAGTACTTC
TRBV7-9	-	-	TRBJ1-1	CASSTDADTEAFF	TGTGCCAGCAGCACCGACGCGGACACTGAAGCTTTCTTT
TRBV19	-	-	TRBJ1-5	CASSIMDSPDQPQHF	TGTGCCAGTAGTATTATGGACAGCCCAGATCAGCCCCAGCATTTT
TRBV5-1	-	-	TRBJ2-3	CASSLRLNTDTQYF	TGCGCCAGCAGCTTGAGACTTAACACAGATACGCAGTATTTT
TRBV30	-	-	TRBJ2-3	CAWRLIDTQYF	TGTGCCTGGAGGTTAATAGATACGCAGTATTTT
TRBV9	-	-	TRBJ2-1	CASSATGGWEQFF	TGTGCCAGCAGCGCGACAGGAGGATGGGAGCAGTTCTTC
TRBV9	few	-	TRBJ2-2	CASSDRGTGELFF	TGTGCCAGCAGCGATCGGGGGACTGGGGAGCTGTTTTTT
TRBV7-9	-	TRBD1	TRBJ1-4	CASSPGQGAEGSEKLFF	TGTGCCAGCAGCCCCGGACAGGGGGCGGAAGGTAGTGAAAAACTGTTTTTT
TRBV6-5	-	TRBD1	TRBJ2-3	CASSFTWDRGVDTQYF	TGTGCCAGCAGTTTCACTTGGGACAGGGGGGTTGATACGCAGTATTTT
TRBV9	-	TRBD1	TRBJ2-3	CASSAPGQGDTDTQYF	TGTGCCAGCAGCGCCCCGGGACAGGGGGATACAGATACGCAGTATTTT
TRBV7-9	-	-	TRBJ2-7	CASSLAGAAYHEQYF	TGTGCCAGCAGCTTAGCGGGGGCGGCCTACCACGAGCAGTACTTC
TRBV29-1	-	TRBD1	TRBJ1-1	CSVYSPGQGWEEAFF	TGCAGCGTTTATTCCCCGGGACAGGGGTGGGAAGAAGCTTTCTTT
TRBV4-2	-	TRBD1	TRBJ2-5	CASSQGGQEETQYF	TGTGCCAGCAGCCAAGGGGGACAGGAAGAGACCCAGTACTTC
TRBV7-6	-	-	TRBJ1-3	CASSYPQGYSGNTIYF	TGTGCCAGCAGCTACCCTCAGGGCTACTCTGGAAACACCATATATTTT
TRBV10-3	-	-	TRBJ2-3	CAIKASHEDTQYF	TGTGCCATCAAAGCAAGTCATGAAGATACGCAGTATTTT
TRBV5-4	-	-	TRBJ2-2	CASSLANTGELFF	TGTGCCAGCAGCTTGGCTAACACCGGGGAGCTGTTTTTT
TRBV5-4	-	TRBD1	TRBJ1-2	CASSLDLTGKGVGYTF	TGTGCCAGCAGCTTAGACTTGACAGGGAAAGGGGTTGGCTACACCTTC
TRBV6-5	-	-	TRBJ1-6	CASRLEMDNSPLHF	TGTGCCAGCAGACTTGAAATGGATAATTCACCCCTCCACTTT
TRBV29-1	-	-	TRBJ2-1	CSVGEGGGGFF	TGCAGCGTTGGGGAAGGGGGTGGAGGGTTCTTC
TRBV4-1	-	TRBD1	TRBJ1-6	CASSQMARQGVRSPLHF	TGCGCCAGCAGCCAGATGGCTCGACAGGGAGTGCGATCACCCCTCCACTTT